The clone carrying this T cell receptor (beta chain) was counted once. Its antigen is not known. A second roughly 6 to 12 cycle PCR used barcoded and J-beta primers. MiXCR, applied by TCRdb to the 5' RACE reads, yields one record per CDR3 protein. The sample holds some 1.5 million distinct CDR3 sequences, approximately 28% seen once. This record belongs to a study of blood T cells in healthy people across ages. General study results and limits: No conclusive comparison of naive versus antigen-experienced cells was possible with unsorted PBMCs. The authors considered diversity estimates from one million T cells to be underestimates.

The study drew donors from healthy Caucasian individuals in Russia aged 6 to 90. V was trimmed by 6 bases and J by 8 bases, leaving 11 bases between them. The CDR3 consists of 12 residues. Sequenced material: blood. The receptor's source is a woman aged 30 to 39 in good health. The chain carries TRBV12-3 or TRBV12-4 and TRBJ1-5; D is uncertain. CDR3 protein: CASRDHGEPQHF. For the CDR3, the DNA is TGTGCCAGCAGGGACCACGGAGAGCCCCAGCATTTT.